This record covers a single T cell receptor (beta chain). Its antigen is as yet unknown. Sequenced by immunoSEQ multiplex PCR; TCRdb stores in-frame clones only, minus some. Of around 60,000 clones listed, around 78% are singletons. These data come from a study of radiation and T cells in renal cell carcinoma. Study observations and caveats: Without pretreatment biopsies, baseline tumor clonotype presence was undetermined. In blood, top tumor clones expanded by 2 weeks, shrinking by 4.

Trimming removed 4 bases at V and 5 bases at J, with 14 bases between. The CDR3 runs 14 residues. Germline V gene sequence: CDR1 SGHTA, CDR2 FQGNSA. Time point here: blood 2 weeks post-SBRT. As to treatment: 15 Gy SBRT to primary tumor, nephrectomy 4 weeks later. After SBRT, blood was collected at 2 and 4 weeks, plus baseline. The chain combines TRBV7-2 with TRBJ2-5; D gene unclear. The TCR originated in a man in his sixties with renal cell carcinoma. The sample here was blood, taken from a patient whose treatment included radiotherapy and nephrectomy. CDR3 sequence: CASSSSVKGETQYF. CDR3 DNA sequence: TGTGCCAGCAGCTCCTCGGTTAAAGGGGAGACCCAGTACTTC.